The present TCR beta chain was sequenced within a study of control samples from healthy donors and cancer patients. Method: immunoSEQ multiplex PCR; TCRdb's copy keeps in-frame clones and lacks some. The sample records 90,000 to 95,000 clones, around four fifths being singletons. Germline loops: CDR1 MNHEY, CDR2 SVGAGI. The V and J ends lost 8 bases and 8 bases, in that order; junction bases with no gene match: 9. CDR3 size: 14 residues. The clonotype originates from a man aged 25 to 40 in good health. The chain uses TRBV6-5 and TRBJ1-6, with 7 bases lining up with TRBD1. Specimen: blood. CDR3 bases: TGTGCCAGCGGCGACAGGGTTGAGGATTCACCCCTCCACTTT. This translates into CASGDRVEDSPLHF.